The clone carrying this TCR beta chain showed up just a few times. Regarding time point: baseline, week 1 (first vaccination visit). Treatment given: pre-vaccination baseline after standard-of-care therapy. The length of the CDR3 is 16 residues. Germline loops: CDR1 MNHEY, CDR2 SVGAGI. The V and J ends lost 2 bases and 1 base, in that order; junction bases with no gene match: 3. The data belong to a study of a mutant IDH1 vaccine in newly diagnosed glioma. The data were produced by immunoSEQ multiplex PCR, yet TCRdb's version contains in-frame clones alone and is incomplete. The repertoire holds 20,000 to 25,000 clones, about 85% seen once, with 5.4% in the top ten.

This TCR was sampled from a man in his forties or fifties with glioma. The material was PBMCs, obtained from a glioma patient treated with radiotherapy, temozolomide or both. The chain recombines TRBV6-5 with TRBJ2-2; the match to TRBD1 covers 8 bases. The CDR3 coding sequence is TGTGCCAGCAGTTACCCCGGGACAGGGAACACCGGGGAGCTGTTTTTT. This encodes CASSYPGTGNTGELFF.